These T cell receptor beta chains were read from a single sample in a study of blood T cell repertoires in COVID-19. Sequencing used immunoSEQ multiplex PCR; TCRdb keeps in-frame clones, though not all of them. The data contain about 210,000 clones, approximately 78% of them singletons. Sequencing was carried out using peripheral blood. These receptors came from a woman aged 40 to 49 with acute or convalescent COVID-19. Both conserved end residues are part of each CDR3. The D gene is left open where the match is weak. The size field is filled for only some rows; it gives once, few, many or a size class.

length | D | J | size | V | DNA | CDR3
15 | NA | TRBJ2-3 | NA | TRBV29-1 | TGCAGCGTGGAAAATAGCGGCACTAGCACAGATACGCAGTATTTT | CSVENSGTSTDTQYF
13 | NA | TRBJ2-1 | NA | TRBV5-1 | TGCGCCAGCAGCTCCGGGACCTACAATGAGCAGTTCTTC | CASSSGTYNEQFF
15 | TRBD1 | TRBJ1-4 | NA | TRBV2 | TGTGCCAGCAGCCGACAGGGGAGAACTAATGAAAAACTGTTTTTT | CASSRQGRTNEKLFF
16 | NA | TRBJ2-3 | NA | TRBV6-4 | TGTGCCAGCAGTGACTCGAAGGGGACTAGCACAGATACGCAGTATTTT | CASSDSKGTSTDTQYF
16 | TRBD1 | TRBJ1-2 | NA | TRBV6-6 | TGTGCCAGCAGCCAACAGGGGACGGAGGAGGCTTATGGCTACACCTTC | CASSQQGTEEAYGYTF
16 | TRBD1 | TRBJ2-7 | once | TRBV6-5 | TGTGCCAGCAGTTTGGGACAGGGGACAATAATCTACGAGCAGTACTTC | CASSLGQGTIIYEQYF
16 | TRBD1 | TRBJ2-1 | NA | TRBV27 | TGTGCCAGCAGCCCGGGACAGGGTAGCTCCTACAATGAGCAGTTCTTC | CASSPGQGSSYNEQFF
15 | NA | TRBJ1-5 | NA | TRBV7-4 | TGTGCCAGCAGCGAGACAGGTCTCTGGTTTCAGCCCCAGCATTTT | CASSETGLWFQPQHF
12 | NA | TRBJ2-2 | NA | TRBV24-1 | TGTGCCACCAGTGTCCTCCCCGGGGAGCTGTTTTTT | CATSVLPGELFF
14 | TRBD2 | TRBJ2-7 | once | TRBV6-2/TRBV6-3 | TGTGCCAGCAGTTACCCGGGACTAGTCCGAGAGCAGTACTTC | CASSYPGLVREQYF
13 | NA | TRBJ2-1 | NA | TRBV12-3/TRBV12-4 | TGTGCCAGCAGTTTATACAGGGTCAATGAGCAGTTCTTC | CASSLYRVNEQFF
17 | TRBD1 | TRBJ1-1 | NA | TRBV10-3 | TGTGCCATCAGTGAGAATCCAGGGGGCTTCATGAACACTGAAGCTTTCTTT | CAISENPGGFMNTEAFF
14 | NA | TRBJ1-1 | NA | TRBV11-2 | TGTGCCAGCAGTAAAATCCCCCAGGGGACTGAAGCTTTCTTT | CASSKIPQGTEAFF
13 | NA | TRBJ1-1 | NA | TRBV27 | TGTGCCAGCAGTTTATTGGGGGGCACTGAAGCTTTCTTT | CASSLLGGTEAFF
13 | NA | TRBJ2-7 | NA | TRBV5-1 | TGCGCCAGCGGCAGGGCCCCCCACTACGAGCAGTACTTC | CASGRAPHYEQYF
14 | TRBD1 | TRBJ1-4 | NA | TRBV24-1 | TGTGCCACCAGACAGGGGTCGCATAATGAAAAACTGTTTTTT | CATRQGSHNEKLFF
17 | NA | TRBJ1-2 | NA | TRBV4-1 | TGCGCCAGCAGCCAAGATAGGAGGGCAGGCCCAATCTATGGCTACACCTTC | CASSQDRRAGPIYGYTF